This T cell receptor (beta chain) was captured by sequencing in a study of radiotherapy plus CTLA-4 blockade in lung cancer. Focal radiation with ipilimumab CTLA-4 blockade was given to patients with chemo-refractory metastatic non-small-cell lung cancer. The V end lost 0 bases, the J end lost 4 bases, and 8 bases lay between the germline ends. The germline V gene has CDR1 SGHKS and CDR2 YYEKEE (reference sequence). The CDR3 runs 15 residues. Note on this clone: This CDR3 is also generated by other DNA sequences in the sample.

Repertoires were generated with immunoSEQ multiplex PCR, while TCRdb's copy carries only in-frame clones and drops some. The top ten clones hold about 6.1% of a sample with more than 55,000 clones, approximately 84% of them seen once. Sequencing used peripheral blood, obtained from a patient treated with radiotherapy plus ipilimumab. The clonotype was recovered from a human donor with non-small cell lung cancer whose response to radiotherapy plus ipilimumab could not be evaluated. V and J are TRBV5-5 and TRBJ1-6, with D possibly TRBD1 on 6 matching bases. The CDR3 loop is CASSLAQGYNSPLHF. The CDR3 region has the DNA TGTGCCAGCAGCTTGGCCCAGGGGTATAATTCACCCCTCCACTTT. The full variable domain, its missing parts supplied by reference TRBV5-5 and TRBJ1-6, is DAGVTQSPTHLIKTRGQQVTLRCSPISGHKSVSWYQQVLGQGPQFIFQYYEKEERGRGNFPDRFSARQFPNYSSELNVNALLLGDSALYLCASSLAQGYNSPLHFGNGTRLTVT.